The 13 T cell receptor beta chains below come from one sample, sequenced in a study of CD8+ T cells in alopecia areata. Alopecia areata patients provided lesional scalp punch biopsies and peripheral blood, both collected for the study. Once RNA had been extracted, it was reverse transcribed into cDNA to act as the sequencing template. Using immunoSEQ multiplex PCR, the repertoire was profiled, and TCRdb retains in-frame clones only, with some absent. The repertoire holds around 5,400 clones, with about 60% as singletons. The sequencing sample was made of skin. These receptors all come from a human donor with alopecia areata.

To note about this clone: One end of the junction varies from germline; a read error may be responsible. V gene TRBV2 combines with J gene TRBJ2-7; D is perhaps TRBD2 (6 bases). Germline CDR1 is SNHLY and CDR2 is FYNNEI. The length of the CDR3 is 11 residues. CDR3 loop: CASSALALYRF. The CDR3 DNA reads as TGTGCCAGCAGTGCCCTAGCGTTATACAGATTC. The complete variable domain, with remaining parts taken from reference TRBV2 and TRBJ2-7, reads EPEVTQTPSHQVTQMGQEVILRCVPISNHLYFYWYRQILGQKVEFLVSFYNNEISEKSEIFDDQFSVERPDGSNFTLKIRSTKLEDSAMYFCASSALALYRFGPGTRLTVT.

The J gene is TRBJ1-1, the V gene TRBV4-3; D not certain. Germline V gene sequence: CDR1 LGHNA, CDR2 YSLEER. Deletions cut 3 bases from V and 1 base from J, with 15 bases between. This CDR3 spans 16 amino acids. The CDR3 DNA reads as TGCGCCAGCAGCCATGACCCGGGTGGGCAGAACACTGAAGCTTTCTTT. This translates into CASSHDPGGQNTEAFF.

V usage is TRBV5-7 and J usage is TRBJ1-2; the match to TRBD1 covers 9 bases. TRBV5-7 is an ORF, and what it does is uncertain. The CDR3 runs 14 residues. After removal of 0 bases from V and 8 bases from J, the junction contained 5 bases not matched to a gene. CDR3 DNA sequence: TGTGCCAGCAGCTTGGGGGACAGGGAGGTCGGCTACACCTTC. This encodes CASSLGDREVGYTF.

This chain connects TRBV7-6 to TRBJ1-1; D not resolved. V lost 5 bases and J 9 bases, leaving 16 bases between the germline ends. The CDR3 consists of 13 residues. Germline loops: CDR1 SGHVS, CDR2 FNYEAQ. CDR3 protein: CASSAYLLDQAFF. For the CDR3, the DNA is TGTGCCAGCAGCGCTTATCTCTTGGATCAAGCTTTCTTT.

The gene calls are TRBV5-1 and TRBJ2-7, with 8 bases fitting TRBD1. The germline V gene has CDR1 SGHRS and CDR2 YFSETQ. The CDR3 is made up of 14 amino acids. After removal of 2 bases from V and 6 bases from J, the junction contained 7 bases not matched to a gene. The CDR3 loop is CASSFPGQASEQYF. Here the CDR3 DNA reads TGCGCCAGCAGCTTCCCGGGACAGGCTTCCGAGCAGTACTTC.

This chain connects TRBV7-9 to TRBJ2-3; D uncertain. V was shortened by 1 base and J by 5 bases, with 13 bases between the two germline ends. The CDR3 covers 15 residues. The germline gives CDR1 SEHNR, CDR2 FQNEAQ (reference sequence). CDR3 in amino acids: CASSLGTYLEDTQYF. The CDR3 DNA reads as TGTGCCAGCAGCTTAGGGACGTACTTGGAAGATACGCAGTATTTT.

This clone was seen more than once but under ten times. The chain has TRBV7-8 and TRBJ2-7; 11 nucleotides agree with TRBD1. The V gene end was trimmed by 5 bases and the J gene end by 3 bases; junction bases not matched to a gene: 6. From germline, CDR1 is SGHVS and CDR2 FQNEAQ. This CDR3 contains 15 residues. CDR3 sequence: CASSPLGTGGYEQYF. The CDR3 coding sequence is TGTGCCAGCAGCCCCCTCGGGACAGGGGGCTACGAGCAGTACTTC.

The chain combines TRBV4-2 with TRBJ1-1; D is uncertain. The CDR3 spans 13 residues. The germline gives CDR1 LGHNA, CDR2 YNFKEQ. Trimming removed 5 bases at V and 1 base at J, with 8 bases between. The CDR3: CASSLHGNTEAFF. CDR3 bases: TGTGCCAGCAGCTTGCACGGGAACACTGAAGCTTTCTTT.

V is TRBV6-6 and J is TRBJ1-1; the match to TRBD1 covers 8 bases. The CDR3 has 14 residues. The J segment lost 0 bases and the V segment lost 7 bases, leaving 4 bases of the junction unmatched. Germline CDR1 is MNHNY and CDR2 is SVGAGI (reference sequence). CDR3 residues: CASNRQGLNTEAFF. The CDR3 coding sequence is TGTGCCAGCAACAGACAGGGGTTGAACACTGAAGCTTTCTTT.

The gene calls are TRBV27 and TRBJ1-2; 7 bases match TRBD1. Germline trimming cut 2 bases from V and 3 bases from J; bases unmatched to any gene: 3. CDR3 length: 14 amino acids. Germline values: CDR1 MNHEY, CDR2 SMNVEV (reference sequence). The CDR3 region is CASSLNRGDYGYTF. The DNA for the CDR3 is TGTGCCAGCAGTTTAAACAGGGGAGACTATGGCTACACCTTC.

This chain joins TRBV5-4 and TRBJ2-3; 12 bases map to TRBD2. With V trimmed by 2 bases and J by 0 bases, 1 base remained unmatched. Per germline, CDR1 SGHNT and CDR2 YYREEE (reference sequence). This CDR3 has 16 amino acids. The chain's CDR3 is CASSLGTSGSTDTQYF. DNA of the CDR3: TGTGCCAGCAGCTTAGGGACTAGCGGGAGCACAGATACGCAGTATTTT.

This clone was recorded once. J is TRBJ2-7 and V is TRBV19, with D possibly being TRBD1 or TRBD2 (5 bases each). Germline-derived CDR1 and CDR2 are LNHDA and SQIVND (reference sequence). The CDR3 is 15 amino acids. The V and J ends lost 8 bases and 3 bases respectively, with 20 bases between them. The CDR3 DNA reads TGTGCCAGTGCTTCAGACAGAGGGCAGAGCTACGAGCAGTACTTC. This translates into CASASDRGQSYEQYF.

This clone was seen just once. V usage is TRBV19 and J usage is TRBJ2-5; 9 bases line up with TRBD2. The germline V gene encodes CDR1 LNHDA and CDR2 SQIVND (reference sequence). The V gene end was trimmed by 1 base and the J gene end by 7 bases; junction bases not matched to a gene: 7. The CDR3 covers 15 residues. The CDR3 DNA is TGTGCCAGTAGTATAGCGGGAGCGGGGGGCCCGACCCAGTACTTC. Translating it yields CASSIAGAGGPTQYF.